One and the same sample provided the 23 T cell receptor beta chains below, sequenced in a study of blood T cell repertoires in COVID-19. Data came from immunoSEQ multiplex PCR; TCRdb stores just in-frame clones and leaves some out. The profile shows almost 250,000 clones, roughly 89% of them singletons. The sequencing input was PBMCs or T cells enriched from blood (not recorded which). These receptors came from a woman in her 30s who had recovered from COVID-19.

This clone was picked up one time. This rearrangement joins TRBV28 to TRBJ1-5; TRBD1 matches 8 bases. Germline V lookup: CDR1 MDHEN, CDR2 SYDVKM. This CDR3 contains 15 residues. Losses at the gene ends were 5 bases for V and 3 bases for J; bases not matched to a gene: 6. CDR3 protein: CASSPTGVSNQPQHF. Here the CDR3 DNA reads TGTGCCAGCAGTCCGACAGGGGTCTCCAATCAGCCCCAGCATTTT.

With respect to this clone: The same CDR3 is also encoded by other DNA sequences in this sample. This sequence joins TRBV20-1 and TRBJ2-7; no firm D call. The CDR3 runs 11 residues. The ends were cut back, 3 bases at V and 3 bases at J, with 6 bases in the middle. Germline V gives CDR1 DFQATT, CDR2 SNEGSKA (reference sequence). The CDR3 sequence is CSARASYEQYF. The CDR3 nucleotides are TGCAGTGCTAGGGCTAGCTACGAGCAGTACTTC.

The chain recombines TRBV19 with TRBJ1-1; D is unclear. V was clipped by 5 bases and J by 4 bases, with 11 bases between them. Germline V CDR1 and CDR2: LNHDA, SQIVND (reference sequence). CDR3 length: 13 amino acids. CDR3 amino acids: CASSSREGTEAFF. The CDR3 region has the DNA TGTGCCAGTAGTTCAAGGGAGGGCACTGAAGCTTTCTTT.

This sequence joins TRBV18 and TRBJ1-1; D not resolved. The V gene lost 3 bases and the J gene lost 4 bases, with 12 bases spanning the gap. Per the germline V gene, CDR1 is KGHSH and CDR2 is LQKENI. The CDR3 is 14 amino acids. The CDR3 nucleotides are TGTGCCAGCTCACCGGGAGGGCGGAGCACTGAAGCTTTCTTT. Translation: CASSPGGRSTEAFF.

The gene calls are TRBV6-1 and TRBJ1-2, with D possibly being TRBD1 (5 bases). Germline lookup yields CDR1 MNHNS and CDR2 SASEGT. The CDR3 extends over 15 amino acids. Trimming removed 0 bases at V and 5 bases at J, with 13 bases between. The CDR3 is CASSEARGVEYGYTF. CDR3 coding DNA: TGTGCCAGCAGTGAAGCGCGGGGGGTAGAGTATGGCTACACCTTC.

The count of this clone is one. The CDR3 loop is CAVGTASFTEAFF. CDR3 in DNA: TGTGCGGTCGGGACAGCTAGTTTCACTGAAGCTTTCTTT. This chain connects TRBV28 to TRBJ1-1, with 7 bases matching TRBD1. The CDR3 extends over 13 amino acids. Germline V gives CDR1 MDHEN, CDR2 SYDVKM.

J is TRBJ2-5 and V is TRBV7-9; a weak D match, TRBD2 (6 bases). Germline V lookup: CDR1 SEHNR, CDR2 FQNEAQ (reference sequence). Trimming stripped 1 base from V and 1 base from J, with 19 bases between. The CDR3 has 18 amino acids. CDR3 nucleotides: TGTGCCAGCAGCTTAGGTATCGGGGGAGGTGGGATCCAAGAGACCCAGTACTTC. Translating gives CASSLGIGGGGIQETQYF.

V usage is TRBV28 and J usage is TRBJ1-3; TRBD1 matches 7 bases. Germline V gene data show CDR1 as MDHEN and CDR2 as SYDVKM. The V gene end was trimmed by 8 bases and the J gene end by 7 bases; junction bases not matched to a gene: 11. The CDR3 loop spans 14 amino acids. The CDR3 region has the DNA TGTGCCAGCTCGAAATCCGGGACAGTGAACACCATATATTTT. This sequence encodes CASSKSGTVNTIYF.

This chain links TRBV27 with TRBJ1-1; 7 nucleotides line up with TRBD1. Per germline, CDR1 MNHEY and CDR2 SMNVEV (reference sequence). J was trimmed by 4 bases and V by 7 bases; bases with no gene match: 6. This CDR3 spans 13 amino acids. CDR3 coding DNA: TGTGCCAGCATTGACAGGGTTGCCACTGAAGCTTTCTTT. It translates to CASIDRVATEAFF.

The chain joins TRBV5-4 to TRBJ2-7, with TRBD2 matching over 9 bases. CDR3 size: 16 residues. The germline V gene encodes CDR1 SGHNT and CDR2 YYREEE (reference sequence). J gave up 6 bases and V 4 bases, and 14 bases lay outside the gene matches. CDR3 residues: CASSPFAGTSSPEQYF. Written as DNA, the CDR3 is TGTGCCAGCAGCCCATTCGCCGGGACTAGCTCACCCGAGCAGTACTTC.

The DNA for the CDR3 is TGTGCCAGCAGTTTATCTCCAGGGGCGGGAGCCTATGGCTACACCTTC. Its translation is CASSLSPGAGAYGYTF. The rearrangement links TRBV27 to TRBJ1-2, with D perhaps matching TRBD1 (6 bases). There are 16 residues in the CDR3. The V gene's germline CDR1 is MNHEY and CDR2 SMNVEV (reference sequence). V lost 0 bases to trimming and J lost 4 bases, with 15 bases between them.

This chain's CDR3 is CASSSGQSNYGYTF. CDR3 nucleotides: TGTGCCAGCAGTTCGGGACAATCGAACTATGGCTACACCTTC. V usage is TRBV28 and J usage is TRBJ1-2, with TRBD1 as a possible D gene (6 bases). This CDR3 has 14 residues. In germline, CDR1 is MDHEN, CDR2 SYDVKM. V was clipped by 4 bases and J by 2 bases, with 11 bases between them.

The chain recombines TRBV5-6 with TRBJ2-5, with TRBD1 identical over 10 bases. The germline V gene encodes CDR1 SGHDT and CDR2 YYEEEE. With 2 bases clipped from V and 5 bases from J, the junction kept 6 bases outside the gene matches. The CDR3 consists of 15 residues. The CDR3 DNA is TGTGCCAGCAGCTTAGTCGGGACAGGGGTCGAGACCCAGTACTTC. Its translation is CASSLVGTGVETQYF.

The V call is TRBV6-5, the J call TRBJ1-6, with TRBD1 as a possible D gene (5 bases). V was shortened by 4 bases and J by 5 bases, with 15 bases between the two germline ends. The CDR3 contains 16 residues. CDR1 MNHEY and CDR2 SVGAGI come from the germline V gene. The chain's CDR3 is CASSWTQGVNNSPLHF. CDR3 DNA sequence: TGTGCCAGCAGTTGGACGCAGGGCGTAAATAATTCACCCCTCCACTTT.

The V gene is TRBV29-1, the J gene TRBJ1-4; 11 nucleotides match TRBD1. From germline, CDR1 is SQVTM and CDR2 ANQGSEA. J lost 13 bases, V lost 4 bases, and 2 bases had no gene match. The CDR3 length is 11 residues. The CDR3 sequence is CSVGTGGGLFF. Here the CDR3 DNA reads TGCAGCGTTGGGACAGGGGGCGGACTGTTTTTT.

The chain has TRBV29-1 and TRBJ2-7, with D perhaps matching TRBD2 (6 bases). From germline, CDR1 is SQVTM and CDR2 ANQGSEA. The V end was cut by 4 bases, the J end by 3 bases, with 13 bases between. The CDR3 loop spans 13 amino acids. CDR3 loop: CSVGEGGNYEQYF. CDR3 DNA sequence: TGCAGCGTTGGAGAAGGCGGGAACTACGAGCAGTACTTC.

V usage is TRBV19 and J usage is TRBJ2-7; no clear D. The CDR3 spans 14 residues. From germline, CDR1 is LNHDA and CDR2 SQIVND (reference sequence). Trimming took 4 bases from V and 3 from J, leaving 13 bases between them. Written as DNA, the CDR3 is TGTGCCAGTAGTAGCGGAAAAAGTTACTACGAGCAGTACTTC. It translates to CASSSGKSYYEQYF.

The chain has TRBV6-5 and TRBJ1-2, with TRBD1 as a possible D gene (5 bases). V was trimmed by 6 bases and J by 8 bases, leaving 19 bases between them. CDR1 MNHEY and CDR2 SVGAGI come from the germline V gene. The CDR3 is 14 amino acids. CDR3: CASSSGFLLGGYTF. DNA of the CDR3: TGTGCCAGCAGCTCAGGGTTCCTCTTGGGCGGCTACACCTTC.

This chain links TRBV30 with TRBJ2-7; 9 bases agree with TRBD1. Unmatched junction bases numbered 3, after V lost 5 bases and J lost 4 bases. CDR1 and CDR2 from the germline V gene are GTSNPN and SVGIG (reference sequence). This CDR3 comprises 12 residues. The CDR3 sequence: CAWGQGIYEQYF. The CDR3 nucleotides read TGTGCCTGGGGACAGGGGATTTACGAGCAGTACTTC. The full variable domain, with the rest looked up from reference TRBV30 and TRBJ2-7, is SQTIHQWPATLVQPVGSPLSLECTVEGTSNPNLYWYRQAAGRGLQLLFYSVGIGQISSEVPQNLSASRPQDRQFILSSKKLLLSDSGFYLCAWGQGIYEQYFGPGTRLTVT.

The CDR3 DNA reads as TGTGCCAGCAGTATAGTAACCTCTAATCAGCCCCAGCATTTT. It encodes CASSIVTSNQPQHF. The chain links TRBV28 to TRBJ1-5; no reliable D call. The CDR3 runs to 14 residues. V lost 5 bases and J lost 4, with 12 bases in between. Germline CDR1 MDHEN, CDR2 SYDVKM.

This rearrangement joins TRBV7-3 to TRBJ1-3; 9 bases align to TRBD1. Per the germline V gene, CDR1 is SGHTA and CDR2 is FQGTGA. This CDR3 region has 15 residues. Unmatched junction bases numbered 9, after V lost 8 bases and J lost 4 bases. The CDR3, as DNA: TGTGCCAGCGGGACCGGGACAGGGCCGGGAAACACCATATATTTT. It translates to CASGTGTGPGNTIYF.

This rearrangement joins TRBV7-8 to TRBJ2-1; the D gene is possibly TRBD2 (6 bases). The germline gives CDR1 SGHVS, CDR2 FQNEAQ. V lost 5 bases and J 8 bases, leaving 7 bases between the germline ends. This CDR3 spans 11 amino acids. The CDR3 bases are TGTGCCAGCAGCCGGGAGTATGAGCAGTTCTTC. As protein: CASSREYEQFF.

This chain joins TRBV19 and TRBJ1-2, with D possibly TRBD1 on 6 matching bases. CDR1 and CDR2 from the germline V gene are LNHDA and SQIVND (reference sequence). V lost 6 bases to trimming and J lost 7 bases, with 21 bases between them. The CDR3 is made up of 15 amino acids. Here the CDR3 reads CASRDPRGDYIGYTF. The CDR3 DNA is TGTGCCAGTAGAGACCCGAGGGGGGACTATATTGGCTACACCTTC.